This T cell receptor beta chain comes out of a study of lymphopenia after photon versus proton radiotherapy. There are 14 residues in the CDR3. Germline CDR1 and CDR2: MNHEY and SMNVEV (reference sequence). V dropped 5 bases and J dropped 6 bases, with 16 bases sitting between them. Whole-study findings and limits: Relative stability marked proton patients; photon patients lost diversity and naive cells. Post-nadir TCR diversity decline inversely tracked overall survival among those who died. Only patients who died were analyzed for survival; proton advantage is unproven.

In regard to this clone: Antigen specificity is unknown.

Measured with immunoSEQ multiplex PCR; TCRdb has only the in-frame clones, and not every one. The table lists over 4,000 clones, 88% of them singletons. Source: peripheral blood, taken from a patient treated with photon-based radiotherapy. J is TRBJ1-1 and V is TRBV27; no clear D gene. The receptor was derived from a young man with gastric cancer. This CDR3 reads CASSAIRLLAEAFF. The CDR3 DNA sequence: TGTGCCAGCAGTGCGATCAGGCTTCTGGCTGAAGCTTTCTTT.